This entry describes one T cell receptor (beta chain). Antigen: not known. The CDR3 extends over 15 amino acids. Germline V gene lookup returns CDR1 SQVTM and CDR2 ANQGSEA. These data originate in a study of CXCR3-negative and CXCR3-positive naive CD8 T cells. For the study at large: The study obtained about 135 million TRB reads, about 1.5 +/- 0.3 million per library. Study-level findings and limits: TRBV-TRBJ usage was similar across naive CXCR3 subsets but distinct in memory cells.

UMI-labeled TRB cDNA libraries were prepared by 5' RACE. TCRdb reanalyzed the 5' RACE reads, giving one entry per CDR3 protein sequence and no DNA. In total, the table holds about 6,700 distinct CDR3 sequences. The sample consisted of naive CXCR3- CD8+ T cells from blood. Indicated subset: CD45RO-CCR7+CD27+CD95- naive CD8+ T cells lacking CXCR3 (TNR3-). The sequence derives from a human donor in good health. Some clones in this sample may be carry-over from other donors' samples. The chain has TRBV29-1 and TRBJ1-4; lacking DNA, the TRBD1 call made by TCRdb goes unchecked. The CDR3 region is CSVEVRRDHNEKLFF.